This is a list of T cell receptor beta chains from one sample in a study of T cell changes during pregnancy in multiple sclerosis. Repertoires were generated with immunoSEQ multiplex PCR, while TCRdb's copy carries only in-frame clones and drops some. The sample has roughly 110,000 clones, approximately 90% seen once. The source was peripheral blood, collected in the third trimester of pregnancy. The receptors originated from a female donor in good health, enrolled as a control in a pregnancy study. Each CDR3 is given with its conserved first and last residue. Each record gives: V gene, J gene, D gene, clone size, CDR3 DNA, CDR3 protein. D genes are given only for firm matches. Clone size appears in some rows only: once, few, many, or a class for an expanded clone.

V gene: TRBV15
J gene: TRBJ1-5
D gene: .
clone size: .
CDR3 DNA: TGTGCCACCAGTTTGGCCGGGGGGGGCGGTCAGCCCCAGCATTTT
CDR3 protein: CATSLAGGGGQPQHF

V gene: TRBV6-5
J gene: TRBJ1-2
D gene: .
clone size: .
CDR3 DNA: TGTGCCAGCAGTTACTCGAAAGGCTCCTGGGAGCATGGCTACACCTTC
CDR3 protein: CASSYSKGSWEHGYTF

V gene: TRBV23-1
J gene: TRBJ2-7
D gene: TRBD1
clone size: .
CDR3 DNA: TGCGCCAGCAGTCATTCACGACAGGGGAAATCCTACGAGCAGTACTTC
CDR3 protein: CASSHSRQGKSYEQYF

V gene: TRBV10-3
J gene: TRBJ1-1
D gene: .
clone size: .
CDR3 DNA: TGTGCCATCAGTGAAGCAATGAACACTGAAGCTTTCTTT
CDR3 protein: CAISEAMNTEAFF

V gene: TRBV9
J gene: TRBJ1-1
D gene: TRBD1
clone size: few
CDR3 DNA: TGTGCCAGCAGCGAGGGGACAGGGACTGAAGCTTTCTTT
CDR3 protein: CASSEGTGTEAFF

V gene: TRBV19
J gene: TRBJ1-4
D gene: .
clone size: once
CDR3 DNA: TGTGCCAGTAGTCAGGCTTCGGCAGTAGTGGAAAAACTGTTTTTT
CDR3 protein: CASSQASAVVEKLFF

V gene: TRBV7-2
J gene: TRBJ2-3
D gene: .
clone size: .
CDR3 DNA: TGTGCCAGCAGCTTAGGACGGGGGAGCACAGATACGCAGTATTTT
CDR3 protein: CASSLGRGSTDTQYF

V gene: TRBV7-8
J gene: TRBJ1-2
D gene: TRBD1
clone size: .
CDR3 DNA: TGTGCCAGCAGCTACGACAGGGGGCAGGTGGATGGCTACACCTTC
CDR3 protein: CASSYDRGQVDGYTF

V gene: TRBV19
J gene: TRBJ2-7
D gene: .
clone size: once
CDR3 DNA: TGTGCCAGTCAAATGGCGGTAGCGGAGACCTACGAGCAGTACTTC
CDR3 protein: CASQMAVAETYEQYF

V gene: TRBV7-9
J gene: TRBJ2-1
D gene: TRBD1
clone size: .
CDR3 DNA: TGTGCCAGCTCAATTACCGGGACAGTTTACAATGAGCAGTTCTTC
CDR3 protein: CASSITGTVYNEQFF

V gene: TRBV5-3
J gene: TRBJ2-1
D gene: TRBD1
clone size: .
CDR3 DNA: TGTGCCAGAAGCCGGGGACAGGGCCGCGATGAGCAGTTCTTC
CDR3 protein: CARSRGQGRDEQFF

V gene: TRBV30
J gene: TRBJ1-2
D gene: .
clone size: .
CDR3 DNA: TGTGCCTGGAGTGTAAATCAGGGCTATGGCTACACCTTC
CDR3 protein: CAWSVNQGYGYTF

V gene: TRBV19
J gene: TRBJ2-3
D gene: TRBD2
clone size: .
CDR3 DNA: TGTGCCAGTAGTCTTTGGGGCGGGGGGTCAACAGATACGCAGTATTTT
CDR3 protein: CASSLWGGGSTDTQYF

V gene: TRBV27
J gene: TRBJ2-7
D gene: TRBD2
clone size: once
CDR3 DNA: TGTGCCAGCAGTTTGAGGGGAGGTAGCGGGGGTACTTACGAGCAGTACTTC
CDR3 protein: CASSLRGGSGGTYEQYF

V gene: TRBV9
J gene: TRBJ2-7
D gene: TRBD1
clone size: .
CDR3 DNA: TGTGCCAGCAGCGTAGCATGGACAGGGGGTTCGTCGGAGCAGTACTTC
CDR3 protein: CASSVAWTGGSSEQYF

V gene: TRBV6-4
J gene: TRBJ1-6
D gene: TRBD1
clone size: .
CDR3 DNA: TGTGCCAGCAGTGACTGGACAGGGGTTAATTCACCCCTCCACTTT
CDR3 protein: CASSDWTGVNSPLHF

V gene: TRBV19
J gene: TRBJ2-7
D gene: TRBD1
clone size: .
CDR3 DNA: TGTGCCAGCTCTAAAGGGGACAGGGTCTCCCCACGGGACTTC
CDR3 protein: CASSKGDRVSPRDF

V gene: TRBV4-3
J gene: TRBJ2-5
D gene: TRBD1
clone size: once
CDR3 DNA: TGCGCCAGCAGCCAAGATCGGACAGGGGGGTACCAAGAGACCCAGTACTTC
CDR3 protein: CASSQDRTGGYQETQYF

V gene: TRBV5-1
J gene: TRBJ1-3
D gene: .
clone size: once
CDR3 DNA: TGCGCCAGCAGCCCTTTAACAGGGTCCGGAAACACCATATATTTT
CDR3 protein: CASSPLTGSGNTIYF

V gene: TRBV11-2
J gene: TRBJ1-4
D gene: .
clone size: .
CDR3 DNA: TGTGCCAGCAGCTTCGGGGTGAGGGAAAAACTGTTTTTT
CDR3 protein: CASSFGVREKLFF

V gene: TRBV27
J gene: TRBJ1-4
D gene: TRBD1
clone size: .
CDR3 DNA: TGTGCCAGCAGTCAACAGGGGGCAATGCGTAATGAAAAACTGTTTTTT
CDR3 protein: CASSQQGAMRNEKLFF

V gene: TRBV18
J gene: TRBJ1-4
D gene: TRBD1
clone size: .
CDR3 DNA: TGTGCCAGCTCACCATCCCGGGACAGGGGACTAGAAAAACTGTTTTTT
CDR3 protein: CASSPSRDRGLEKLFF

V gene: TRBV5-4
J gene: TRBJ1-5
D gene: .
clone size: few
CDR3 DNA: TGTGCCAGCTTCGATAGGGACAATCCCTTCCAGCCCCAGCATTTT
CDR3 protein: CASFDRDNPFQPQHF

V gene: TRBV11-2
J gene: TRBJ1-1
D gene: .
clone size: .
CDR3 DNA: TGTGCCAGCAGCCCACACCAGAACACTGAAGCTTTCTTT
CDR3 protein: CASSPHQNTEAFF

V gene: TRBV5-1
J gene: TRBJ2-1
D gene: TRBD2
clone size: once
CDR3 DNA: TGCGCCAGCAGGTATTGGTTGACTAGCGGGGAAGTAAATGAGCAGTTCTTC
CDR3 protein: CASRYWLTSGEVNEQFF

V gene: TRBV5-1
J gene: TRBJ2-3
D gene: .
clone size: .
CDR3 DNA: TGCGCCAGCAGCTCCCTGGCGGGAGATACGCAGTATTTT
CDR3 protein: CASSSLAGDTQYF

V gene: TRBV19
J gene: TRBJ1-5
D gene: TRBD1
clone size: .
CDR3 DNA: TGTGCCAGTACGTTGGGACAGACTAATCAGCCCCAGCATTTT
CDR3 protein: CASTLGQTNQPQHF

V gene: TRBV19
J gene: TRBJ1-5
D gene: TRBD1
clone size: once
CDR3 DNA: TGTGCCAGTAGTCAACCAGCAGGGGGGCTTAGCAATCAGCCCCAGCATTTT
CDR3 protein: CASSQPAGGLSNQPQHF

V gene: TRBV6-5
J gene: TRBJ1-2
D gene: TRBD1
clone size: .
CDR3 DNA: TGTGCCAGCAGTTACTCGACTACAGGGGCGGGGTGGGGCTACACCTTC
CDR3 protein: CASSYSTTGAGWGYTF

V gene: TRBV27
J gene: TRBJ2-1
D gene: .
clone size: .
CDR3 DNA: TGTGCCAGCAGTTTATCGCAGACAGGTTACAATGAGCAGTTCTTC
CDR3 protein: CASSLSQTGYNEQFF

V gene: TRBV7-9
J gene: TRBJ1-5
D gene: .
clone size: .
CDR3 DNA: TGTGCCAGCAGCTCGGGTGTTCAGCCCCAGCATTTT
CDR3 protein: CASSSGVQPQHF

V gene: TRBV6-1
J gene: TRBJ2-1
D gene: TRBD2
clone size: .
CDR3 DNA: TGTGCCAGCAGGGGGACTAGCGGGGTCGATGAGCAGTTCTTC
CDR3 protein: CASRGTSGVDEQFF

V gene: TRBV4-1
J gene: TRBJ1-2
D gene: .
clone size: .
CDR3 DNA: TGCGCCAGCAGCCTAGGACAGTCAGGGACCTATGGCTACACCTTC
CDR3 protein: CASSLGQSGTYGYTF

V gene: TRBV19
J gene: TRBJ1-1
D gene: TRBD1
clone size: few
CDR3 DNA: TGTGCCACTTCCTTCACAGGGGGCCCCCTGAACACTGAAGCTTTCTTT
CDR3 protein: CATSFTGGPLNTEAFF

V gene: TRBV13
J gene: TRBJ1-5
D gene: .
clone size: .
CDR3 DNA: TGTGCCAGCAGCTTAACACGCAATCAGCCCCAGCATTTT
CDR3 protein: CASSLTRNQPQHF

V gene: TRBV10-3
J gene: TRBJ2-2
D gene: .
clone size: .
CDR3 DNA: TGTGCCATCAGTGAGTCCGGACTTAACACCGGGGAGCTGTTTTTT
CDR3 protein: CAISESGLNTGELFF

V gene: TRBV5-6
J gene: TRBJ1-1
D gene: TRBD1
clone size: .
CDR3 DNA: TGTGCCAGCAGCGAGACAGGGCGAACTGCGTGGACTGAAGCTTTCTTT
CDR3 protein: CASSETGRTAWTEAFF

V gene: TRBV2
J gene: TRBJ2-1
D gene: TRBD1
clone size: .
CDR3 DNA: TGTGCCGGACAGGGACAGGGAAATGAGCAGTTCTTC
CDR3 protein: CAGQGQGNEQFF

V gene: TRBV6-5
J gene: TRBJ1-5
D gene: .
clone size: .
CDR3 DNA: TGTGCCAGCAGTCCTTCAGGGTGGCCCCAGCATTTT
CDR3 protein: CASSPSGWPQHF

V gene: TRBV7-8
J gene: TRBJ2-7
D gene: .
clone size: .
CDR3 DNA: TGTGCCAGCAGCATCTCGGGCTACGAGCAGTACTTC
CDR3 protein: CASSISGYEQYF

V gene: TRBV27
J gene: TRBJ1-1
D gene: .
clone size: .
CDR3 DNA: TGTGCCAGCAGTCCCGGGAGGACCACTGAAGCTTTCTTT
CDR3 protein: CASSPGRTTEAFF

V gene: TRBV18
J gene: TRBJ2-1
D gene: .
clone size: once
CDR3 DNA: TGTGCCAGCTCACCACCCTTTTCTACAGTGCTCTTC
CDR3 protein: CASSPPFSTVLF

V gene: TRBV5-4
J gene: TRBJ2-7
D gene: TRBD2
clone size: .
CDR3 DNA: TGTGCCAGCACCGGGGGGAGAATGCAGTACTTC
CDR3 protein: CASTGGRMQYF

V gene: TRBV6-1
J gene: TRBJ2-5
D gene: .
clone size: once
CDR3 DNA: TGTGCCACCTTCTCGCGGGGCTCAGAGACCCAGTACTTC
CDR3 protein: CATFSRGSETQYF

V gene: TRBV7-2
J gene: TRBJ1-3
D gene: TRBD1
clone size: .
CDR3 DNA: TGTGCCAGCAGCTTTGGGACAGGGGCTGGAAACACCATATATTTT
CDR3 protein: CASSFGTGAGNTIYF

V gene: TRBV7-2
J gene: TRBJ1-4
D gene: TRBD1
clone size: once
CDR3 DNA: TGTGCCAGCAGCCCGCAGACAGGGGTCTTTGAGGCTGAAAAACTGTTTTTT
CDR3 protein: CASSPQTGVFEAEKLFF

V gene: TRBV19
J gene: TRBJ1-6
D gene: .
clone size: .
CDR3 DNA: TGTGCCAGTTTGGAGATAATTCGGGGGTTCTCCTATAATTCACCCCTCCACTTT
CDR3 protein: CASLEIIRGFSYNSPLHF

V gene: TRBV25-1
J gene: TRBJ1-3
D gene: .
clone size: .
CDR3 DNA: TGTGCCAGCAGTGAGTCCAGGGGATGGTCCGGAAACACCATATATTTT
CDR3 protein: CASSESRGWSGNTIYF

V gene: TRBV7-2
J gene: TRBJ1-5
D gene: TRBD1
clone size: .
CDR3 DNA: TGTGCCAGCAGCGTCACAGGGGGGATCAATCAGCCCCAGCATTTT
CDR3 protein: CASSVTGGINQPQHF

V gene: TRBV7-8
J gene: TRBJ1-2
D gene: TRBD1
clone size: .
CDR3 DNA: TGTGCCAGCAGCTTAGCCGGGACAGAGAACTATGGCTACACCTTC
CDR3 protein: CASSLAGTENYGYTF

V gene: TRBV6-6
J gene: TRBJ1-1
D gene: TRBD1
clone size: .
CDR3 DNA: TGTGCCACCATATATTGGACAGGCGCGGACACTGAAGCTTTCTTT
CDR3 protein: CATIYWTGADTEAFF

V gene: TRBV6-5
J gene: TRBJ2-3
D gene: TRBD2
clone size: .
CDR3 DNA: TGTGCCAGCAGTTACTATTTAGCGGGGGGGGATACGCAGTATTTT
CDR3 protein: CASSYYLAGGDTQYF

V gene: TRBV11-2
J gene: TRBJ2-7
D gene: TRBD2
clone size: .
CDR3 DNA: TGTGCCAGCAGCATACTAGCGGGGGGGCCTAGAGAGCAGTACTTC
CDR3 protein: CASSILAGGPREQYF